Sequencing of this T cell receptor (beta chain) was carried out in a study of blood T cell repertoires in COVID-19. V lost 1 base and J 2 bases, leaving 7 bases between the germline ends. Germline V CDR1 and CDR2: SGHKS, YYEKEE (reference sequence). CDR3 length: 14 residues. This table comes from immunoSEQ multiplex PCR, and its TCRdb copy is limited to in-frame clones, with some not included. The data show around 100,000 clones, about three quarters seen once. The rearrangement joins TRBV5-5 to TRBJ1-3; no clear D gene. The receptor comes from an elderly man with acute or convalescent COVID-19. Input material: peripheral blood. CDR3 region: CASSLFTAGNTIYF. CDR3 coding DNA: TGTGCCAGCAGCTTGTTCACGGCTGGAAACACCATATATTTT.